The 30 T cell receptor beta chains below all came from one sample that was sequenced in a study of cytomegalovirus exposure and HLA in healthy donors. The assay was immunoSEQ multiplex PCR, and TCRdb's table has in-frame clones only and misses some. The table lists 150,000 or so clones, roughly 89% of them singletons. Sequenced input: PBMCs. All receptors come from a woman younger than 30 in good health and CMV-seropositive.

In this sample, this clone turned up once. This chain links TRBV30 with TRBJ2-5; D is possibly TRBD1 (5 bases). Per germline, CDR1 GTSNPN and CDR2 SVGIG (reference sequence). V was shortened by 6 bases and J by 5 bases, with 16 bases between the two germline ends. The CDR3 is made up of 13 amino acids. CDR3 DNA sequence: TGTGCCTGCGCCCGACAGCTTGCCGAGACCCAGTACTTC. Translated: CACARQLAETQYF.

V and J are TRBV28 and TRBJ2-7, with a tentative D call TRBD2 (6 bases). V shed 3 bases and J shed 0 bases, with 12 bases lying between them. Germline CDR1 is MDHEN and CDR2 is SYDVKM. The CDR3 runs 15 residues. CDR3: CASSFSRGASYEQYF. The DNA for the CDR3 is TGTGCCAGCAGTTTTTCACGCGGGGCCTCCTACGAGCAGTACTTC.

The J gene is TRBJ2-5, the V gene TRBV11-2, with 11 bases matching TRBD2. The V and J ends lost 2 bases and 4 bases, in that order; junction bases with no gene match: 6. From germline, CDR1 is SGHAT and CDR2 FQNNGV. This CDR3 contains 16 residues. CDR3 DNA: TGTGCCAGCAGCTTATCGATAGCGGGGGGGAGAGAGACCCAGTACTTC. Its protein product is CASSLSIAGGRETQYF.

The chain couples TRBV28 to TRBJ1-1; 7 nucleotides agree with TRBD1. Germline values: CDR1 MDHEN, CDR2 SYDVKM. After removal of 5 bases from V and 4 bases from J, the junction contained 4 bases not matched to a gene. The CDR3 runs to 13 residues. The CDR3 spells CASSRQGSTEAFF. CDR3 DNA sequence: TGTGCCAGCAGTCGACAGGGTAGCACTGAAGCTTTCTTT.

This chain connects TRBV28 to TRBJ2-7; 8 bases match TRBD1. Losses at the gene ends were 4 bases for V and 7 bases for J; bases not matched to a gene: 3. The V gene's germline CDR1 is MDHEN and CDR2 SYDVKM. The CDR3 consists of 12 residues. The CDR3 nucleotides are TGTGCCAGCAGTTGGACAGGGAATGAGCAGTACTTC. Translated, it gives CASSWTGNEQYF.

V gene TRBV7-9 combines with J gene TRBJ1-5; tentative D call: TRBD1 (6 bases). CDR1 SEHNR and CDR2 FQNEAQ come from the germline V gene (reference sequence). With 5 bases removed from V and 6 bases from J, the gap between germline ends came to 17 bases. This CDR3 is 15 amino acids long. DNA for the CDR3: TGTGCCAGCAGCCAGGGGTCTGGTCTCGGTCAGCCCCAGCATTTT. Protein: CASSQGSGLGQPQHF.

The chain employs TRBV5-4 and TRBJ1-1, with D possibly TRBD1 on 5 matching bases. The CDR3 totals 13 residues. Trimming removed 3 bases from V and 2 bases from J, with 8 bases in between. Germline-derived CDR1 and CDR2 are SGHNT and YYREEE (reference sequence). The CDR3 spells CASSSGDNTEAFF. DNA of the CDR3: TGTGCCAGCAGCTCGGGGGATAACACTGAAGCTTTCTTT.

The rearrangement uses TRBV9 and TRBJ1-2; TRBD1 matches at 9 bases. CDR1 SGDLS and CDR2 YYNGEE come from the germline V gene. Unmatched junction bases numbered 10, after V lost 4 bases and J lost 6 bases. This CDR3 has 15 amino acids. The CDR3 region is CASSNPLTGGHGYTF. DNA of the CDR3: TGTGCCAGCAGCAATCCCCTCACAGGGGGCCATGGCTACACCTTC.

The V gene is TRBV7-8, the J gene TRBJ2-5; D may be TRBD2 (6 bases). Trimming left V 1 base short and J 4 bases short, with 16 bases between. Germline V gene data show CDR1 as SGHVS and CDR2 as FQNEAQ. This CDR3 has 16 amino acids. The CDR3 here is CASSLGDWRKGETQYF. The CDR3 coding sequence is TGTGCCAGCAGCTTAGGGGACTGGCGAAAAGGAGAGACCCAGTACTTC.

This clone was seen once. The chain is built from TRBV29-1 and TRBJ1-2, with a weak D call TRBD1 (6 bases). Germline values: CDR1 SQVTM, CDR2 ANQGSEA. V was shortened by 6 bases and J by 3 bases, with 17 bases between the two germline ends. This CDR3 contains 14 residues. CDR3 loop: CSVPPGRGYYGYTF. CDR3 nucleotide sequence: TGCAGCGTCCCCCCCGGCAGGGGTTACTATGGCTACACCTTC.

The chain couples TRBV6-1 to TRBJ2-1, with D uncertain. V was clipped by 4 bases and J by 3 bases, with 13 bases between them. This CDR3 is built from 15 residues. The germline V gene has CDR1 MNHNS and CDR2 SASEGT. The CDR3 protein is CASSGGGTYYNEQFF. The CDR3 nucleotides read TGTGCCAGCAGTGGTGGCGGCACCTACTACAATGAGCAGTTCTTC.

CDR3 region: CASQGGEKLFF. The CDR3 nucleotides are TGTGCCTCCCAAGGAGGAGAAAAACTGTTTTTT. The chain is built from TRBV2 and TRBJ1-4; D not certain. This CDR3 comprises 11 residues. V dropped 11 bases and J dropped 8 bases, with 12 bases sitting between them. Germline-derived CDR1 and CDR2 are SNHLY and FYNNEI.

The CDR3: CASSLVGGATEAFF. The CDR3 nucleotides are TGTGCCAGCAGCTTGGTAGGGGGCGCGACTGAAGCTTTCTTT. This chain connects TRBV5-4 to TRBJ1-1; 7 positions agree with TRBD1. V gave up 0 bases and J gave up 5 bases; unmatched junction bases: 4. CDR3 length: 14 residues. Germline lookup yields CDR1 SGHNT and CDR2 YYREEE (reference sequence).

The chain is built from TRBV12-5 and TRBJ2-5; tentative D call: TRBD1 (6 bases). The V gene's germline CDR1 is LGHNT and CDR2 FRNRAP. This CDR3 is 14 amino acids long. V dropped 3 bases and J dropped 2 bases, with 10 bases sitting between them. CDR3 nucleotide sequence: TGTGCTAGTGGTTTAGGGACACAGCAAGAGACCCAGTACTTC. Protein: CASGLGTQQETQYF. The full variable domain, in which reference TRBV12-5 and TRBJ2-5 provide the parts outside the CDR3, is DARVTQTPRHKVTEMGQEVTMRCQPILGHNTVFWYRQTMMQGLELLAYFRNRAPLDDSGMPKDRFSAEMPDATLATLKIQPSEPRDSAVYFCASGLGTQQETQYFGPGTRLLVL.

The chain employs TRBV7-6 and TRBJ2-2, with 8 bases fitting TRBD1. The CDR3 length is 16 residues. CDR1 and CDR2 from the germline V gene are SGHVS and FNYEAQ. Trimming removed 1 base from V and 2 bases from J; junction bases left unmatched: 3. DNA for the CDR3: TGTGCCAGCAGCTTAGGACAGGGGATAAACACCGGGGAGCTGTTTTTT. Translation: CASSLGQGINTGELFF.

The chain is built from TRBV18 and TRBJ2-5, with unresolved D. This CDR3 region has 12 residues. Germline V gene lookup returns CDR1 KGHSH and CDR2 LQKENI. Trimming cost V 3 bases and J 2 bases, with 4 bases left between them. This CDR3 reads CASSPRQETQYF. The CDR3 bases are TGTGCCAGCTCACCCAGACAAGAGACCCAGTACTTC.

The V and J genes are TRBV27 and TRBJ2-3; TRBD2 agrees at 9 bases. V was clipped by 0 bases and J by 8 bases; unmatched bases: 6. Looked up from germline, CDR1 is MNHEY and CDR2 is SMNVEV (reference sequence). CDR3 length equals 15 residues. CDR3 nucleotide sequence: TGTGCCAGCAGTTTATCCGCGGGGGGGCTGGGTACGCAGTATTTT. Encoded protein: CASSLSAGGLGTQYF.

The genes are TRBV14 and TRBJ2-1; no clear D. The germline CDR1 and CDR2 sequences are SGHDN and FVKESK. The CDR3 extends over 15 amino acids. V was trimmed by 1 base and J by 2 bases, leaving 9 bases between them. CDR3: CASSQGLYPYNEQFF. CDR3 DNA: TGTGCCAGCAGCCAAGGACTTTATCCCTACAATGAGCAGTTCTTC.

The chain is built from TRBV28 and TRBJ1-5; no definite D call. V lost 6 bases and J lost 9, with 15 bases in between. Germline CDR1 is MDHEN and CDR2 is SYDVKM. There are 13 residues in the CDR3. The chain's CDR3 is CASSFTDGWPQHF. The CDR3 DNA reads TGTGCCAGCAGCTTTACAGACGGTTGGCCCCAGCATTTT.

This chain links TRBV7-2 with TRBJ2-1; no reliable D call. This CDR3 contains 15 residues. With 1 base removed from V and 10 bases from J, the gap between germline ends came to 17 bases. Germline V gene data show CDR1 as SGHTA and CDR2 as FQGNSA. The DNA of the CDR3 is TGTGCCAGCAGCTTAGATACTAACTCCGAGTGGGAGCAGTTCTTC. As protein: CASSLDTNSEWEQFF.

The count of this clone is one. CDR3 nucleotides: TGTGCCAGCAGTTCGGTACGGGGTTCTGAAGCTTTCTTT. Its protein is CASSSVRGSEAFF. The chain links TRBV27 to TRBJ1-1; D is unresolved. The CDR3 totals 13 residues. Trimming took 4 bases from V and 6 from J, leaving 12 bases between them. Germline CDR1 is MNHEY and CDR2 is SMNVEV (reference sequence).

J is TRBJ2-1 and V is TRBV6-5; 9 bases are a match to TRBD2. The CDR3 spans 15 residues. The germline V gene has CDR1 MNHEY and CDR2 SVGAGI. The V and J ends lost 6 bases and 5 bases, in that order; junction bases with no gene match: 8. The CDR3 is CASRKSGGFDNEQFF. DNA of the CDR3: TGTGCCAGCAGAAAGAGCGGGGGGTTCGACAATGAGCAGTTCTTC.

This clone was picked up one time. The chain couples TRBV10-3 to TRBJ2-7, with 9 bases lining up with TRBD1. Losses at the gene ends were 3 bases for V and 3 bases for J; bases not matched to a gene: 3. This CDR3 has 14 residues. Germline V CDR1 and CDR2: ENHRY, SYGVKD. The CDR3 coding sequence is TGTGCCATCAGTGACCCGGGACAGGGCTACGAGCAGTACTTC. It encodes CAISDPGQGYEQYF.

The chain uses TRBV28 and TRBJ1-2; D may be TRBD1 (6 bases). V dropped 5 bases and J dropped 0 bases, with 22 bases sitting between them. This CDR3 comprises 18 residues. Germline CDR1 and CDR2: MDHEN and SYDVKM. The CDR3 spells CASSGSKQGPSPNYGYTF. In DNA form, the CDR3 reads TGTGCCAGCAGTGGATCAAAACAGGGACCATCTCCTAACTATGGCTACACCTTC.

The gene calls are TRBV30 and TRBJ2-1; D possibly corresponds to TRBD1 (6 bases). The CDR3 extends over 11 amino acids. Trimming pared 3 bases from V and 8 bases from J, leaving 8 bases between. Germline V gene lookup returns CDR1 GTSNPN and CDR2 SVGIG (reference sequence). This CDR3 reads CAWSPGDEQFF. As DNA, the CDR3 is TGTGCCTGGAGCCCAGGGGATGAGCAGTTCTTC.

The chain carries TRBV9 and TRBJ2-7; TRBD2 matches at 14 bases. Germline values: CDR1 SGDLS, CDR2 YYNGEE. This CDR3 has 15 amino acids. The J segment lost 5 bases and the V segment lost 4 bases, leaving 5 bases of the junction unmatched. The CDR3 loop is CASSRTSGGFNEQYF. The CDR3 DNA sequence: TGTGCCAGCAGCCGGACTAGCGGGGGGTTCAACGAGCAGTACTTC.

The rearrangement uses TRBV19 and TRBJ1-5; TRBD1 might be the D (5 bases). Per the germline V gene, CDR1 is LNHDA and CDR2 is SQIVND (reference sequence). Trimming stripped 7 bases from V and 6 bases from J, with 10 bases between. The CDR3 sequence is 12 residues long. The DNA for the CDR3 is TGTGCCAGTATGGGGGGTGGTCAGCCCCAGCATTTT. Encoded protein: CASMGGGQPQHF.

This clone was recorded only once. The rearrangement joins TRBV7-6 to TRBJ1-2; D possibly corresponds to TRBD1 (6 bases). Germline values: CDR1 SGHVS, CDR2 FNYEAQ. The CDR3 is made up of 15 amino acids. The ends were cut back, 0 bases at V and 2 bases at J, with 10 bases in the middle. The CDR3 loop is CASSLAPDRNYGYTF. The DNA for the CDR3 is TGTGCCAGCAGCTTAGCCCCAGACAGGAACTATGGCTACACCTTC. Filled out from reference TRBV7-6 and TRBJ1-2, the complete variable domain reads GAGVSQSPRYKVTKRGQDVALRCDPISGHVSLYWYRQALGQGPEFLTYFNYEAQQDKSGLPNDRFSAERPEGSISTLTIQRTEQRDSAMYRCASSLAPDRNYGYTFGSGTRLTVV.

The CDR3 DNA follows: TGCGCCAGCAGCCAAGTCCCCGGGAATACGCAGTATTTT. Translation gives CASSQVPGNTQYF. The V call is TRBV4-3, the J call TRBJ2-3, with D perhaps TRBD2 (5 bases). Germline-derived CDR1 and CDR2 are LGHNA and YSLEER. V shed 1 base and J shed 7 bases, with 9 bases lying between them. There are 13 residues in the CDR3.

The rearrangement uses TRBV7-7 and TRBJ2-1; a weak D match, TRBD1 (5 bases). CDR1 and CDR2 (germline): SSHAT, FNYEAQ (reference sequence). V lost 5 bases and J lost 2, with 10 bases in between. This CDR3 is built from 14 residues. The CDR3 is CASSQDITYNEQFF. In DNA, the CDR3 is TGTGCCAGCAGCCAGGACATTACCTACAATGAGCAGTTCTTC.